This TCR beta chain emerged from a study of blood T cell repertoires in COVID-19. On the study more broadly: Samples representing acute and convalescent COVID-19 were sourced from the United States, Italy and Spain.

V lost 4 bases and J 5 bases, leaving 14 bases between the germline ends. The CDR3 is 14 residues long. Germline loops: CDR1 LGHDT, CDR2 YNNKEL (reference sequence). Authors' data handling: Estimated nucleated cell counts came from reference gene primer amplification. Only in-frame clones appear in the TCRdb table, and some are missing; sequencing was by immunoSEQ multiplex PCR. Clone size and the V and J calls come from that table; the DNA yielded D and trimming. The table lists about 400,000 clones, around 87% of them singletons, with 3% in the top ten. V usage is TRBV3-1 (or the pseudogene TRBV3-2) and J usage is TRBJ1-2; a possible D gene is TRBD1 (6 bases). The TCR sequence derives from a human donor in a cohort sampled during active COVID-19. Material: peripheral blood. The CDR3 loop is CASSRIDRLYGYTF. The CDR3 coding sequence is TGTGCCAGCAGCCGGATCGACAGGCTTTATGGCTACACCTTC.